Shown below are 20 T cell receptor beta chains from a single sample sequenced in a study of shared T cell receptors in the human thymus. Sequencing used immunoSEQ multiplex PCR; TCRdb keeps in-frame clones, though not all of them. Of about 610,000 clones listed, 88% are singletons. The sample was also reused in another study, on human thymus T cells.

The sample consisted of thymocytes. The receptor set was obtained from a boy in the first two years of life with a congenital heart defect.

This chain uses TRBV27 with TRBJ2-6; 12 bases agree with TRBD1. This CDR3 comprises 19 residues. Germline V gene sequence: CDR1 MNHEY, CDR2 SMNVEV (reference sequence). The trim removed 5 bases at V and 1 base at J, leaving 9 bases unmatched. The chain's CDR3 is CASSPGTGGAGSGANVLTF. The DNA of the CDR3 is TGTGCCAGCAGTCCGGGGACAGGGGGCGCTGGGTCTGGGGCCAACGTCCTGACTTTC.

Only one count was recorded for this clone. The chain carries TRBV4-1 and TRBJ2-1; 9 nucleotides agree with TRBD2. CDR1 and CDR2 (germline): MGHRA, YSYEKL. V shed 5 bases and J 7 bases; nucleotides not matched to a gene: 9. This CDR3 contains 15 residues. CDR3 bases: TGCGCCAGCAGCTATAGGCGGGAGGGGGATAATGAGCAGTTCTTC. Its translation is CASSYRREGDNEQFF.

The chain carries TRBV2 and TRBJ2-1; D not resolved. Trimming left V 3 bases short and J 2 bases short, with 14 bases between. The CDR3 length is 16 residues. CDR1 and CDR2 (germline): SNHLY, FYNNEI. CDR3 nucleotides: TGTGCCAGCAGTGACAGTATCCGGGTAGCCTACAATGAGCAGTTCTTC. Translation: CASSDSIRVAYNEQFF.

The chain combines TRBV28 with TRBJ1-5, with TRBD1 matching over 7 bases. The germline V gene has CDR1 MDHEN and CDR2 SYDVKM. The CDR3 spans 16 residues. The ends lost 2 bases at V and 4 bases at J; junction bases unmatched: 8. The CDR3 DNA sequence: TGTGCCAGCAGTTTAAAGGGACAGAGGAGGAATCAGCCCCAGCATTTT. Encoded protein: CASSLKGQRRNQPQHF. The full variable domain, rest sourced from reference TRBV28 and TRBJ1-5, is DVKVTQSSRYLVKRTGEKVFLECVQDMDHENMFWYRQDPGLGLRLIYFSYDVKMKEKGDIPEGYSVSREKKERFSLILESASTNQTSMYLCASSLKGQRRNQPQHFGDGTRLSIL.

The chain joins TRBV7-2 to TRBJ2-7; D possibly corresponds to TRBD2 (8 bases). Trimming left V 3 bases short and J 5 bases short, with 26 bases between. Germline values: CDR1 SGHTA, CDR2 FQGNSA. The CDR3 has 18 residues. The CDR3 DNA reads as TGTGCCAGCAGCTTCCACAGGGGAGGGGAGCGGGAGTCCCACGAGCAGTACTTC. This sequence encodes CASSFHRGGERESHEQYF.

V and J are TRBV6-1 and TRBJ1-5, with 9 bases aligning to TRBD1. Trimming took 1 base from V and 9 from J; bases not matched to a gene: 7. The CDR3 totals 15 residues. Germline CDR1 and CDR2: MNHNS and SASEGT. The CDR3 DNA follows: TGTGCCAGCAGTGAAGAACCGGGACAGGGACGGCCCCAGCATTTT. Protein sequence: CASSEEPGQGRPQHF.

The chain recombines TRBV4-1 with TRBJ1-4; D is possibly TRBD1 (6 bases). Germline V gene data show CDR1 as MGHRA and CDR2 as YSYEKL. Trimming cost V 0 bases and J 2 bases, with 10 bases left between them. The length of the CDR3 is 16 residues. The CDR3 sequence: CASSQDLQGTNEKLFF. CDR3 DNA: TGCGCCAGCAGCCAAGATTTGCAGGGGACTAATGAAAAACTGTTTTTT.

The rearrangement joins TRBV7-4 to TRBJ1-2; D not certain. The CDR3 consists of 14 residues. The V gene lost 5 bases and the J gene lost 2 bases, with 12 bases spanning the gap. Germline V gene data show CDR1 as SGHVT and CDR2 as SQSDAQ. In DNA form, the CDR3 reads TGTGCCAGCAGCATTGGTGACACCAACTATGGCTACACCTTC. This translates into CASSIGDTNYGYTF.

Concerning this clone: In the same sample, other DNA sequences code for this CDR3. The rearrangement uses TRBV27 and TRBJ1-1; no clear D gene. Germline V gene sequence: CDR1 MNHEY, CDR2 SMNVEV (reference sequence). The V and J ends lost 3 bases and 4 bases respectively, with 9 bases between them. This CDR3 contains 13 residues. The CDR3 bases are TGTGCCAGCAGTTTGACGGGAGGCACTGAAGCTTTCTTT. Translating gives CASSLTGGTEAFF.

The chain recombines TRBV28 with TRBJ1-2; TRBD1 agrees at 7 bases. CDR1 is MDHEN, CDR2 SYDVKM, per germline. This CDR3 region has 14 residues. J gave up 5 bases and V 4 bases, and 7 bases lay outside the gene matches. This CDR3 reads CASSSLGQTYGYTF. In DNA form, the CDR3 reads TGTGCCAGCAGTTCCCTGGGACAGACGTATGGCTACACCTTC.

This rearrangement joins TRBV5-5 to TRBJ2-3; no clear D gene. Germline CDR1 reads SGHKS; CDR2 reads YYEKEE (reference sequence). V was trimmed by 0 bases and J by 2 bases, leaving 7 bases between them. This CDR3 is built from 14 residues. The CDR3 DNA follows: TGTGCCAGCAGCTTGGCCAGGTTCACAGATACGCAGTATTTT. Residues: CASSLARFTDTQYF.

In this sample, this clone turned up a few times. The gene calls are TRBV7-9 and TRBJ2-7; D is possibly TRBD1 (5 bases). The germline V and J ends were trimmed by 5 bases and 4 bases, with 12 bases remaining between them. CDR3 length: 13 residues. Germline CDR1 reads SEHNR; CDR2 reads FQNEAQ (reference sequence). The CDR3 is CASSRFQGYEQYF. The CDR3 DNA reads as TGTGCCAGCAGCCGGTTTCAGGGATACGAGCAGTACTTC.

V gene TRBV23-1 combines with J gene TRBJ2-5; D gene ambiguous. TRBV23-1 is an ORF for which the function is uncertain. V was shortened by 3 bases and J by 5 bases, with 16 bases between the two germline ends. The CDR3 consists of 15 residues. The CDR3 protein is CASSQVANPRETQYF. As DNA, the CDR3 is TGCGCCAGCAGTCAGGTGGCCAACCCGAGGGAGACCCAGTACTTC.

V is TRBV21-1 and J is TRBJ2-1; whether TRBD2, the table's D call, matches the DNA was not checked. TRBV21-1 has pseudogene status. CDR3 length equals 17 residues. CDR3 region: CASSKRGSGGLFNEQFF. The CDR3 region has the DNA TGTGCCAGCAGCAAACGGGGTAGCGGGGGCCTTTTCAATGAGCAGTTCTTC.

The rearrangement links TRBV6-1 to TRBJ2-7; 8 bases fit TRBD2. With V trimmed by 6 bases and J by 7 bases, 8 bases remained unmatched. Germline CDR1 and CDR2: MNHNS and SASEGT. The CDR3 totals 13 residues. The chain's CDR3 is CASRTGGPWEQYF. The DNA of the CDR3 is TGTGCCAGCAGGACGGGAGGGCCTTGGGAGCAGTACTTC.

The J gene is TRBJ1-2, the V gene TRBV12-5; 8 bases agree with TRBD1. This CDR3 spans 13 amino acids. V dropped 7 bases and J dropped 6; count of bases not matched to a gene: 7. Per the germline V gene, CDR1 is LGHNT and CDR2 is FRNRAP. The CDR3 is CASAPRTGHGYTF. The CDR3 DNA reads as TGTGCTAGTGCCCCCCGGACAGGGCATGGCTACACCTTC. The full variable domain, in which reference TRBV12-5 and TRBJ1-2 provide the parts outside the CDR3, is DARVTQTPRHKVTEMGQEVTMRCQPILGHNTVFWYRQTMMQGLELLAYFRNRAPLDDSGMPKDRFSAEMPDATLATLKIQPSEPRDSAVYFCASAPRTGHGYTFGSGTRLTVV.

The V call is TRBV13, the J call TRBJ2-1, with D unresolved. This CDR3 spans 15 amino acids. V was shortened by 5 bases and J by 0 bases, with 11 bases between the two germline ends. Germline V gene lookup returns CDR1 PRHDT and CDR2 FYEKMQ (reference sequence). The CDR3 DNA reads TGTGCCAGCAGCCTCCACCGGAGCTCCTACAATGAGCAGTTCTTC. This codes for CASSLHRSSYNEQFF.

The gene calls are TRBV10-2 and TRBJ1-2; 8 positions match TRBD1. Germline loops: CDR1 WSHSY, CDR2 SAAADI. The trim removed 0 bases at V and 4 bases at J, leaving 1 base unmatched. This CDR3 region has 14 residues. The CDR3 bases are TGCGCCAGCAGTGAGTCGCAGGGGGCCTATGGCTACACCTTC. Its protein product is CASSESQGAYGYTF.

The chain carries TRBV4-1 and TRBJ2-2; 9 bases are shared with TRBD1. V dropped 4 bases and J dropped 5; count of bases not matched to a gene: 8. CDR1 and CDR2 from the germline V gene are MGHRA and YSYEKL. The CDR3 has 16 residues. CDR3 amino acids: CASSPRTGVGTGELFF. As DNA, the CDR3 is TGCGCCAGCAGCCCCCGGACAGGGGTGGGTACCGGGGAGCTGTTTTTT.

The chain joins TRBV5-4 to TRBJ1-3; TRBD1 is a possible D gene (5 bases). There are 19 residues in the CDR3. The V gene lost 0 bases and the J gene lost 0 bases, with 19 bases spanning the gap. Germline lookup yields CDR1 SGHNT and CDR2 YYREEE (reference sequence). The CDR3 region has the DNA TGTGCCAGCAGCTTGGCACCTCAGGACAAGCTTTCCTCTGGAAACACCATATATTTT. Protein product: CASSLAPQDKLSSGNTIYF.